The T cell receptor beta chain described here comes from a study of blood T cell repertoires in COVID-19. Study-wide context: The United States, Italy and Spain were the sources of the acute and convalescent COVID-19 samples. Nucleic acid was either cDNA or gDNA, and it came from T cells, B-cell-depleted T cells, or PBMCs.

Original methodology: From reference gene primer amplification, estimates of nucleated cell counts were derived. Assay: immunoSEQ multiplex PCR; the TCRdb copy retains only in-frame clones and omits some. The V and J calls and clone size are taken from that table; D and trimming were inferred from the DNA. This table holds some 170,000 clones, 82% found once. This clone appeared a few times. The sequence was obtained from a woman aged 70-85 years with acute or convalescent COVID-19. Sequences were obtained from peripheral blood.

The CDR3 is CASSLGGQGMDTQYF. The CDR3 DNA follows: TGTGCCAGCAGCTTAGGAGGACAGGGAATGGATACGCAGTATTTT. The chain couples TRBV7-3 to TRBJ2-3; 8 nucleotides align to TRBD1. The CDR3 consists of 15 residues. V lost 2 bases and J lost 6; bases outside the gene matches: 7. Per the germline V gene, CDR1 is SGHTA and CDR2 is FQGTGA.